The clone carrying this T cell receptor beta chain was seen a few times. The antigen is undetermined. Combining a sample-barcoded 5' primer with a J-beta primer mix, a second PCR ran for about 7 to 11 cycles. TCRdb itself ran the 5' RACE reads through MiXCR, one entry per CDR3 protein. The table lists roughly 1.6 million distinct CDR3 sequences, roughly a third of them singletons, with about 11% in the top ten. These data come from a study of blood T cells in healthy people across ages. General study findings and limits: Across samples, TCR beta diversity tracked strongly with naive T cell percentage. While age rose, TCR beta diversity per million T cells dropped in a roughly linear way.

The sequence was collected from a woman aged 30 to 39 in good health. The specimen sequenced was blood.

The CDR3 bases are TGTGCCACCGTCCCGTCCTCAAATCAGGGCGCTGGCTACACCTTC. Residues: CATVPSSNQGAGYTF. The chain carries TRBV2 and TRBJ1-2; the D gene is possibly TRBD1 (5 bases). The germline gives CDR1 SNHLY, CDR2 FYNNEI. The CDR3 runs to 15 residues. Deletions cut 10 bases from V and 7 bases from J, with 25 bases between.